This T cell receptor beta chain was captured in a study of T cells in Graves' hyperthyroidism and ophthalmopathy. About the study: Peripheral blood was obtained at initial diagnosis, preceding any treatment.

What was amplified from RNA transcripts were TCR beta CDR3 regions. An initial round of RT-PCR targeting the TCR CDR3 relied on the HTBI primer set. Via MiXCR, TCRdb re-called the multiplex PCR reads, giving one row per CDR3 protein. The sample holds 400,000 to 500,000 distinct CDR3 sequences, 14% seen once. This clonotype was seen a few times. Its antigen is undetermined. General study points: Expanded thyroid clonotypes (above 0.001) were mostly also found in blood.

The authors deemed Graves' hyperthyroidism stable absent ophthalmopathy progression within 18 months. The study left out patients who had uncontrolled infection, other autoimmune disease, pregnancy or lactation. The CDR3 covers 16 residues. Germline CDR1 is MGHDK and CDR2 is SYGVNS. V dropped 1 base and J dropped 4 bases, with 17 bases sitting between them. Sequencing was performed on blood. This chain uses TRBV25-1 with TRBJ2-7; D gene unclear. This TCR was sampled from a woman aged 18-29 years with Graves' hyperthyroidism. CDR3 sequence (DNA): TGTGCCAGCAGTGAATTAGGAAGGGTAGCAGCATACGAGCAGTACGTC. This sequence encodes CASSELGRVAAYEQYV.